This passage covers 23 T cell receptor beta chains from one sample sequenced in a study of cytomegalovirus exposure and HLA in healthy donors. This PCR relied on a set of 60 Vbeta primers and 13 Jbeta primers. Profiled with immunoSEQ multiplex PCR; TCRdb holds only in-frame clones, not every one. Altogether 99,000 or so clones are present, roughly three quarters being singletons, with the ten largest covering roughly 3%. The sample taken for sequencing was PBMCs. These receptors were collected from a man aged 25-40 years in good health and CMV-seronegative.

The chain recombines TRBV19 with TRBJ2-2; 7 bases line up with TRBD1. The CDR3 has 19 residues. V lost 7 bases and J lost 2; bases outside the gene matches: 19. The germline gives CDR1 LNHDA, CDR2 SQIVND (reference sequence). CDR3 DNA sequence: TGTGCCAGTACCCAATCCCGTAAGGGGCAGGGGGATAACACCGGGGAGCTGTTTTTT. Its translation: CASTQSRKGQGDNTGELFF.

In this sample, this clone turned up a few times. The genes are TRBV10-3 and TRBJ1-4, with a tentative D call TRBD1 (6 bases). Germline V gives CDR1 ENHRY, CDR2 SYGVKD. The CDR3 has 16 amino acids. The V and J ends lost 3 bases and 0 bases respectively, with 11 bases between them. In DNA, the CDR3 is TGTGCCATCAGTGACCCGGACAGTGCAACTAATGAAAAACTGTTTTTT. This encodes CAISDPDSATNEKLFF.

V is TRBV7-9 and J is TRBJ2-1; D might be TRBD2 (5 bases). The germline V and J ends were trimmed by 4 bases and 0 bases, with 13 bases remaining between them. Germline V gene sequence: CDR1 SEHNR, CDR2 FQNEAQ (reference sequence). This CDR3 comprises 16 residues. The CDR3 reads CASSYRTGSSYNEQFF. The CDR3 DNA follows: TGTGCCAGCAGCTACCGGACGGGGAGCTCCTACAATGAGCAGTTCTTC.

This clone was detected a few times. Other DNA sequences from this sample encode an identical CDR3 as well. The CDR3 coding sequence is TGTGCCAGCAGCCGCGGACAGGGTCATACTGAAGCTTTCTTT. Translating gives CASSRGQGHTEAFF. The chain uses TRBV7-2 and TRBJ1-1; 8 positions agree with TRBD1. There are 14 residues in the CDR3. CDR1 is SGHTA, CDR2 FQGNSA, per germline. V lost 5 bases to trimming and J lost 5 bases; unmatched junction nucleotides: 7.

The CDR3 DNA reads TGTGCCTGGAGTGTGAATCGAGGCCCTAACACTGAAGCTTTCTTT. It is translated as CAWSVNRGPNTEAFF. The rearrangement uses TRBV30 and TRBJ1-1, with D unresolved. The CDR3 extends over 15 amino acids. In germline, CDR1 is GTSNPN, CDR2 SVGIG (reference sequence). With 0 bases removed from V and 2 bases from J, the gap between germline ends came to 13 bases.

The rearrangement joins TRBV27 to TRBJ2-7, with 8 nucleotides matching TRBD1. CDR1 MNHEY and CDR2 SMNVEV come from the germline V gene (reference sequence). The CDR3 sequence is 16 residues long. V was pared by 5 bases and J by 1 base, with 10 bases of the junction left unmatched. CDR3 in amino acids: CASSPISDRASYEQYF. CDR3 sequence (DNA): TGTGCCAGCAGTCCCATATCGGACAGGGCTTCCTACGAGCAGTACTTC.

The V call is TRBV6-5, the J call TRBJ1-5; D unresolved. Per germline, CDR1 MNHEY and CDR2 SVGAGI. The CDR3 is 13 residues long. Trimming left V 2 bases short and J 3 bases short, with 5 bases between. This chain's CDR3 is CASSYGHNQPQHF. The CDR3 DNA follows: TGTGCCAGCAGTTACGGCCACAATCAGCCCCAGCATTTT.

This clone was counted only a few times. The chain joins TRBV19 to TRBJ2-1; D is uncertain. V was trimmed by 2 bases and J by 6 bases, leaving 8 bases between them. This CDR3 is built from 13 residues. CDR1 is LNHDA, CDR2 SQIVND, per germline (reference sequence). The CDR3 coding sequence is TGTGCCAGTAGTATACGGTTTTTCAATGAGCAGTTCTTC. It codes for CASSIRFFNEQFF.

The CDR3 sequence: CASDSGASGSKHEQFF. The CDR3 nucleotides read TGTGCCAGCGACTCGGGGGCTAGCGGGAGTAAACATGAGCAGTTCTTC. The chain recombines TRBV28 with TRBJ2-1; 10 positions agree with TRBD2. This CDR3 spans 16 amino acids. CDR1 MDHEN and CDR2 SYDVKM come from the germline V gene. V trimming: 8 bases; J trimming: 8 bases; junction bases outside the gene matches: 15.

This chain links TRBV19 with TRBJ2-1; 7 bases line up with TRBD1. The J segment lost 0 bases and the V segment lost 5 bases, leaving 10 bases of the junction unmatched. The germline V gene encodes CDR1 LNHDA and CDR2 SQIVND (reference sequence). CDR3 length: 17 amino acids. The CDR3 spells CASSVRGLAVSYNEQFF. CDR3 coding DNA: TGTGCCAGTAGTGTGAGGGGGCTAGCTGTCTCCTACAATGAGCAGTTCTTC.

The chain combines TRBV4-2 with TRBJ2-3; a possible D gene is TRBD2 (6 bases). This CDR3 has 17 residues. In germline, CDR1 is LGHNA, CDR2 YNFKEQ. V was clipped by 0 bases and J by 2 bases, with 15 bases between them. The CDR3 region has the DNA TGTGCCAGCAGCCAAGATCTCAGCGGGTACGACACAGATACGCAGTATTTT. It codes for CASSQDLSGYDTDTQYF.

The chain has TRBV7-2 and TRBJ2-7; TRBD1 aligns across 7 bases. There are 15 residues in the CDR3. The germline V gene encodes CDR1 SGHTA and CDR2 FQGNSA. Trimming took 5 bases from V and 3 from J; bases not matched to a gene: 10. CDR3 region: CASSTAGTANYEQYF. DNA for the CDR3: TGTGCCAGCAGCACCGCTGGGACAGCTAACTACGAGCAGTACTTC. The full variable domain, rest sourced from reference TRBV7-2 and TRBJ2-7, is GAGVSQSPSNKVTEKGKDVELRCDPISGHTALYWYRQSLGQGLEFLIYFQGNSAPDKSGLPSDRFSAERTGGSVSTLTIQRTQQEDSAVYLCASSTAGTANYEQYFGPGTRLTVT.

The chain couples TRBV4-3 to TRBJ1-5; no firm D call. CDR3 length: 15 residues. Germline V gene data show CDR1 as LGHNA and CDR2 as YSLEER. The V end lost 0 bases, the J end lost 0 bases, and 6 bases lay between the germline ends. The CDR3 nucleotides are TGCGCCAGCAGCCAAGATTCAGGTAGCAATCAGCCCCAGCATTTT. This sequence encodes CASSQDSGSNQPQHF.

This chain links TRBV19 with TRBJ2-1, with a weak D call TRBD2 (6 bases). The V gene lost 5 bases and the J gene lost 9 bases, with 20 bases spanning the gap. The length of the CDR3 is 15 residues. Germline V gene data show CDR1 as LNHDA and CDR2 as SQIVND (reference sequence). In DNA, the CDR3 is TGTGCCAGTAGTCCCCCTGGACATCTGGGGGGTGAGCAGTTCTTC. This encodes CASSPPGHLGGEQFF.

A remark on this clone: A read error may produce the germline difference seen at one junction end. V is TRBV7-7 and J is TRBJ2-5, with a weak D call TRBD1 (6 bases). Germline V gene data show CDR1 as SSHAT and CDR2 as FNYEAQ (reference sequence). This CDR3 has 17 amino acids. The CDR3: CASSPLGGAGSRETQYF. CDR3 nucleotide sequence: TGTGCTAGCAGCCCCCTAGGGGGAGCAGGCAGTCGAGAGACCCAGTACTTC.

The gene calls are TRBV23-1 and TRBJ2-2, with TRBD2 matching over 9 bases. TRBV23-1 is annotated as an ORF whose role is uncertain. Trimming removed 1 base from V and 5 bases from J; junction bases left unmatched: 26. This CDR3 region has 23 residues. The CDR3 nucleotides are TGCGCCAGCAGTCAATTACTCACGGGGCCTAGCGGGACTAGAACAAACCCTACCGGGGAGCTGTTTTTT. Translated, it gives CASSQLLTGPSGTRTNPTGELFF.

Concerning this clone itself: No conserved phenylalanine or tryptophan ends this CDR3, so it is likely a read error. V usage is TRBV18 and J usage is TRBJ1-1, with 9 nucleotides matching TRBD1. The germline V gene has CDR1 KGHSH and CDR2 LQKENI. V was clipped by 6 bases and J by 5 bases; unmatched bases: 13. The CDR3 is 16 residues long. The chain's CDR3 is CASSGTGRGSSTEAFL. DNA of the CDR3: TGTGCCAGCTCCGGGACAGGGAGAGGTAGTTCGACTGAAGCTTTCCTT.

The gene calls are TRBV9 and TRBJ2-2, with D unclear. This CDR3 has 15 residues. V shed 0 bases and J shed 0 bases, with 6 bases lying between them. Per the germline V gene, CDR1 is SGDLS and CDR2 is YYNGEE. Here the CDR3 DNA reads TGTGCCAGCAGCGTAGGTCAGTCGAACACCGGGGAGCTGTTTTTT. Encoded protein: CASSVGQSNTGELFF.

CDR3 nucleotide sequence: TGCAGCGTGGACCGGACAGGGTCCTCCTACGAGCAGTACTTC. It translates to CSVDRTGSSYEQYF. The genes are TRBV29-1 and TRBJ2-7; 8 bases match TRBD1. This CDR3 is 14 amino acids long. With V trimmed by 6 bases and J by 0 bases, 7 bases remained unmatched. CDR1 is SQVTM, CDR2 ANQGSEA, per germline.

This clone was found once. The chain recombines TRBV7-9 with TRBJ2-1, with a possible D match to TRBD1 (5 bases). The ends were cut back, 7 bases at V and 3 bases at J, with 13 bases in the middle. This CDR3 is built from 14 residues. The germline V gene has CDR1 SEHNR and CDR2 FQNEAQ (reference sequence). The DNA of the CDR3 is TGTGCCAGCAATAGGGGCCAGGGCTACAATGAGCAGTTCTTC. This encodes CASNRGQGYNEQFF.

This clone was counted a few times. V and J are TRBV6-1 and TRBJ2-5; 9 nucleotides align to TRBD1. Germline CDR1 reads MNHNS; CDR2 reads SASEGT. The J segment lost 0 bases and the V segment lost 5 bases, leaving 4 bases of the junction unmatched. The CDR3 totals 15 residues. The CDR3 loop is CASSRQGGNQETQYF. DNA of the CDR3: TGTGCCAGCAGTCGACAGGGGGGGAACCAAGAGACCCAGTACTTC.

This chain links TRBV11-3 with TRBJ1-1, with D tentatively TRBD1 (6 bases). CDR1 and CDR2 from the germline V gene are SGHNT and YENEEA. The CDR3 is made up of 15 amino acids. Trimming took off 1 base at V and 1 base at J, with 10 bases between the two ends. CDR3 bases: TGTGCCAGCAGCTTAGGGGGGCAGACGAACACTGAAGCTTTCTTT. This encodes CASSLGGQTNTEAFF.

The chain couples TRBV5-5 to TRBJ2-3; TRBD2 aligns across 14 bases. The CDR3 has 16 amino acids. Germline CDR1 reads SGHKS; CDR2 reads YYEKEE (reference sequence). After removal of 3 bases from V and 5 bases from J, the junction contained 5 bases not matched to a gene. In DNA form, the CDR3 reads TGTGCCAGCAGCTCAGGACTAGCGGGAGGTCGAGATACGCAGTATTTT. This codes for CASSSGLAGGRDTQYF. Using reference TRBV5-5 and TRBJ2-3 for the parts outside the CDR3, the full variable domain is DAGVTQSPTHLIKTRGQQVTLRCSPISGHKSVSWYQQVLGQGPQFIFQYYEKEERGRGNFPDRFSARQFPNYSSELNVNALLLGDSALYLCASSSGLAGGRDTQYFGPGTRLTVL.